These T cell receptor beta chains were read from a single sample in a study of beta chain features in type 1 diabetes. Clones were sequenced by immunoSEQ multiplex PCR, and TCRdb holds only the in-frame ones, with some missing. The sample lists under 300,000 clones, about 14% occurring once. The sample was naive CD4+ T cells from blood. These TCRs come from a man aged 25-45 years with type 1 diabetes. Each CDR3 is given with its conserved first and last residue. D genes are given only for firm matches. Size tells how often a clone was seen (once, few, many) or the class of an expanded clone, and some rows leave it out.

V,D,size,J,length,CDR3,DNA
TRBV27,.,.,TRBJ1-2,11,CASGLTAGYTF,TGTGCCAGCGGTTTGACTGCTGGCTACACCTTC
TRBV7-9,.,few,TRBJ2-7,12,CASSSNSYEQYF,TGTGCCAGCAGCTCTAACTCCTACGAGCAGTACTTC
TRBV18,TRBD1,few,TRBJ2-7,13,CASSPGTGYEQYF,TGTGCCAGCTCACCAGGGACAGGGTACGAGCAGTACTTC
TRBV6-5,TRBD1,few,TRBJ2-1,15,CASSLNRGSYNEQFF,TGTGCCAGCAGTCTAAACAGGGGCTCCTACAATGAGCAGTTCTTC
TRBV4-1,TRBD1,few,TRBJ2-4,13,CASSQRDRSIQYF,TGCGCCAGCAGCCAACGGGACAGGTCCATTCAGTACTTC
TRBV5-1,TRBD2,few,TRBJ2-3,15,CASSSGGRTPDTQYF,TGCGCCAGCAGCTCGGGCGGGAGAACGCCAGATACGCAGTATTTT
TRBV9,TRBD2,.,TRBJ2-5,16,CASSVESGGAGETQYF,TGTGCCAGCAGCGTCGAGAGCGGGGGGGCGGGTGAGACCCAGTACTTC
TRBV7-9,.,.,TRBJ1-2,12,CASSLDIHGYTF,TGTGCCAGCAGCTTAGATATCCATGGCTACACCTTC
TRBV19,.,few,TRBJ2-5,15,CASTHARVSGATQYF,TGTGCCAGTACCCACGCTCGTGTTAGCGGTGCGACCCAGTACTTC
TRBV2,.,few,TRBJ1-1,14,CASRAARVTTEAFF,TGTGCCAGCAGGGCGGCGAGGGTCACCACTGAAGCTTTCTTT
TRBV30,.,.,TRBJ2-1,15,CAWSPKLSSYNEQFF,TGTGCCTGGAGTCCCAAGTTGAGCTCCTACAATGAGCAGTTCTTC
TRBV18,.,.,TRBJ1-2,14,CASSLPPPNYGYTF,TGTGCCAGCTCACTACCCCCTCCTAACTATGGCTACACCTTC
TRBV5-1,TRBD2,few,TRBJ2-3,16,CASSLESGRAIDTQYF,TGCGCCAGCAGCTTGGAAAGCGGGAGGGCCATAGATACGCAGTATTTT
TRBV29-1,TRBD1,.,TRBJ1-1,13,CSVGTGLYTEAFF,TGCAGCGTCGGGACAGGGCTTTACACTGAAGCTTTCTTT
TRBV5-1,TRBD1,few,TRBJ1-1,19,CASSSIGQASLGMNTEAFF,TGCGCCAGCAGCTCAATAGGACAGGCCTCTCTGGGGATGAACACTGAAGCTTTCTTT
TRBV10-2,.,.,TRBJ1-5,14,CASATQGGGQPQHF,TGCGCCAGCGCAACACAGGGCGGCGGCCAGCCCCAGCATTTT
TRBV18,TRBD1,.,TRBJ2-5,13,CASETGIDVTQYF,TGTGCCAGCGAGACAGGGATTGACGTGACCCAGTACTTC
TRBV6-5,.,.,TRBJ1-1,13,CASSGRRNTEAFF,TGTGCCAGCAGTGGGAGGAGGAACACTGAAGCTTTCTTT
TRBV5-1,TRBD2,.,TRBJ2-1,15,CASRAGTSGYNEQFF,TGCGCCAGCAGGGCCGGGACTAGCGGTTACAATGAGCAGTTCTTC
TRBV9,TRBD2,.,TRBJ2-5,15,CASSVAGRARETQYF,TGTGCCAGCAGCGTAGCCGGGAGGGCCAGGGAGACCCAGTACTTC
TRBV30,.,few,TRBJ2-3,14,CAWRVGGTTDTQYF,TGTGCCTGGAGAGTTGGCGGAACGACAGATACGCAGTATTTT
TRBV5-1,TRBD1,few,TRBJ1-5,14,CASSRDSSNQPQHF,TGCGCCAGCAGCCGGGACAGCTCGAATCAGCCCCAGCATTTT
TRBV10-3,TRBD2,few,TRBJ2-3,16,CAISESREASTDTQYF,TGTGCCATCAGTGAGTCGCGGGAGGCGAGCACAGATACGCAGTATTTT
TRBV2,TRBD2,.,TRBJ2-7,15,CASSTGTSGPYEQYF,TGTGCCAGCAGTACTGGGACTAGTGGCCCCTACGAGCAGTACTTC
TRBV18,TRBD2,few,TRBJ2-7,15,CASSPLGGGSYEQYF,TGTGCCAGCTCACCACTTGGGGGGGGCTCCTACGAGCAGTACTTC
TRBV5-1,.,.,TRBJ2-7,14,CASSLETVRYEQYF,TGCGCCAGCAGCTTGGAAACGGTGCGGTACGAGCAGTACTTC
TRBV6-1,TRBD2,.,TRBJ2-1,15,CASSEVGTSLNEQFF,TGTGCCAGCAGTGAAGTGGGGACTAGTCTCAATGAGCAGTTCTTC
TRBV18,TRBD1,.,TRBJ2-5,15,CASSPTGTGEETQYF,TGTGCCAGCTCACCCACCGGGACAGGGGAAGAGACCCAGTACTTC
TRBV5-1,.,.,TRBJ1-2,12,CASSLSGEGYTF,TGCGCCAGCAGCTTAAGTGGAGAGGGCTACACCTTC
TRBV7-9,.,.,TRBJ1-1,14,CASSSRGMVTEAFF,TGTGCCAGCAGCTCAAGGGGGATGGTCACTGAAGCTTTCTTT
TRBV2,.,few,TRBJ1-1,12,CARGGGNTEAFF,TGTGCCAGAGGGGGGGGGAACACTGAAGCTTTCTTT
TRBV9,TRBD2,few,TRBJ2-2,16,CASSASSGGDTGELFF,TGTGCCAGCAGCGCGTCCAGCGGGGGTGACACCGGGGAGCTGTTTTTT
TRBV30,.,few,TRBJ1-5,13,CAWRAGEGQPQHF,TGTGCCTGGAGAGCGGGGGAGGGTCAGCCCCAGCATTTT
TRBV19,TRBD1,few,TRBJ1-5,16,CASSIRQGAANQPQHF,TGTGCCAGTAGTATTAGACAGGGGGCGGCCAATCAGCCCCAGCATTTT
TRBV6-6,.,.,TRBJ2-7,13,CASSSHGGYEQYF,TGTGCCAGCAGTTCACACGGGGGCTACGAGCAGTACTTC
TRBV30,.,few,TRBJ2-5,11,CAWSTGTSGYF,TGTGCCTGGAGTACCGGGACATCGGGCTACTTC
TRBV4-1,.,.,TRBJ2-2,19,CASSLVHPSDLANTGELFF,TGCGCCAGCAGCCTGGTTCACCCATCAGATCTCGCGAACACCGGGGAGCTGTTTTTT
TRBV30,.,few,TRBJ2-7,14,CAWSVGAYSYEQYF,TGTGCCTGGAGTGTGGGCGCCTACTCCTACGAGCAGTACTTC
TRBV9,.,few,TRBJ2-5,14,CASSAATGQETQYF,TGTGCCAGCAGCGCCGCGACAGGCCAAGAGACCCAGTACTTC
TRBV2,.,few,TRBJ1-4,14,CASKVTEIDEKLFF,TGTGCCAGCAAGGTGACAGAGATAGATGAAAAACTGTTTTTT
TRBV5-4,TRBD1,.,TRBJ2-1,16,CASSSLRDRGDNEQFF,TGTGCCAGCAGCAGCCTCAGGGACAGGGGGGACAATGAGCAGTTCTTC
TRBV4-1,TRBD1,.,TRBJ1-2,13,CASSLRQGDGYTF,TGCGCCAGCAGCTTACGACAGGGAGATGGCTACACCTTC
TRBV6-6,TRBD1,few,TRBJ1-3,14,CASSMGTAGNTIYF,TGTGCCAGCAGTATGGGGACAGCTGGAAACACCATATATTTT
TRBV14,TRBD2,.,TRBJ2-5,14,CASSRGLAEETQYF,TGTGCCAGCAGCCGGGGACTAGCCGAAGAGACCCAGTACTTC
TRBV5-1,.,.,TRBJ2-2,12,CASSFLTGELFF,TGCGCCAGCAGCTTTCTGACCGGGGAGCTGTTTTTT
TRBV15,TRBD2,.,TRBJ2-3,18,CATSRDLAGQTSTDTQYF,TGTGCCACCAGCAGAGATCTAGCGGGGCAAACTAGCACAGATACGCAGTATTTT
TRBV11-2,TRBD2,.,TRBJ2-2,17,CASSSNGLAANTGELFF,TGTGCCAGCAGCTCTAACGGACTAGCGGCGAACACCGGGGAGCTGTTTTTT
TRBV2,.,.,TRBJ1-1,13,CASSTDRNTEAFF,TGTGCCAGCAGTACCGACAGGAACACTGAAGCTTTCTTT
TRBV2,TRBD1,few,TRBJ2-7,14,CASSARQGAYEQYF,TGTGCCAGCAGTGCTAGGCAGGGGGCCTACGAGCAGTACTTC
TRBV18,.,few,TRBJ2-3,15,CASSPPQGHTDTQYF,TGTGCCAGCTCACCACCGCAGGGCCACACAGATACGCAGTATTTT
TRBV9,.,.,TRBJ2-5,16,CASSVGRGPYQETQYF,TGTGCCAGCAGCGTAGGAAGGGGTCCTTACCAAGAGACCCAGTACTTC
TRBV2,.,few,TRBJ2-6,15,CASSESGIGANVLTF,TGTGCCAGCAGTGAATCAGGGATCGGGGCCAACGTCCTGACTTTC
TRBV29-1,.,few,TRBJ2-7,13,CSAQQSGSYEQYF,TGCAGCGCCCAACAGTCGGGGAGCTACGAGCAGTACTTC
TRBV5-1,TRBD2,few,TRBJ2-1,15,CASSFSGGSYNEQFF,TGCGCCAGCAGCTTTAGCGGGGGCTCCTACAATGAGCAGTTCTTC
TRBV7-2,TRBD2,few,TRBJ2-5,18,CASSLVGTSGRAWETQYF,TGTGCCAGCAGCTTAGTCGGGACTAGCGGGAGGGCCTGGGAGACCCAGTACTTC
TRBV7-9,.,few,TRBJ2-7,16,CASSLGRTAPPYEQYF,TGTGCCAGCAGCTTAGGTCGGACAGCCCCTCCCTACGAGCAGTACTTC
TRBV11-2,TRBD2,few,TRBJ2-3,15,CASSPGRLAGMSQYF,TGTGCCAGCAGCCCGGGGAGGCTAGCGGGAATGTCGCAGTATTTT
TRBV30,TRBD1,few,TRBJ1-3,15,CAWSGQGISGNTIYF,TGTGCCTGGAGCGGACAGGGGATCTCTGGAAACACCATATATTTT
TRBV12-5,.,.,TRBJ2-2,18,CASGLPKGRQANTGELFF,TGTGCTAGTGGTTTGCCAAAAGGGAGGCAGGCGAACACCGGGGAGCTGTTTTTT
TRBV2,TRBD1,few,TRBJ1-1,13,CASSIRGETEAFF,TGTGCCAGTTCGATCAGGGGGGAAACTGAAGCTTTCTTT